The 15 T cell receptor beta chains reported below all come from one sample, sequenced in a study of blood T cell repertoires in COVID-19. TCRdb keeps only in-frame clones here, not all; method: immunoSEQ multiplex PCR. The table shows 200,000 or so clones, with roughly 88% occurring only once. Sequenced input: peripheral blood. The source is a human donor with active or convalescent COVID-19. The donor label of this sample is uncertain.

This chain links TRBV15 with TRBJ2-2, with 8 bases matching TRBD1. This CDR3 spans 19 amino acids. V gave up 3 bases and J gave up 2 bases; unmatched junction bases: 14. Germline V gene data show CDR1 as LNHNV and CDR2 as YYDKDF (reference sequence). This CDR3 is CATSRKVAGGFSNTGELFF. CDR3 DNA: TGTGCCACCAGCAGGAAGGTGGCAGGGGGCTTCTCCAACACCGGGGAGCTGTTTTTT.

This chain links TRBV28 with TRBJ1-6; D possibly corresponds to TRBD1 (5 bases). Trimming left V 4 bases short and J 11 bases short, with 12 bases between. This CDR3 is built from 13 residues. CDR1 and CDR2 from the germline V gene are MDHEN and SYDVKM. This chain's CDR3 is CASSSPGQAPLHF. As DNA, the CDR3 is TGTGCCAGCAGTTCCCCAGGGCAGGCACCCCTCCACTTT.

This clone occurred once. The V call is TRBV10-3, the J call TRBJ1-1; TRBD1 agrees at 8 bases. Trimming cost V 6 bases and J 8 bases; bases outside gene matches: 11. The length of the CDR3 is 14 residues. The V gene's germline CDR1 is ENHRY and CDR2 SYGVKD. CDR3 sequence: CAIRTTGEGGEAFF. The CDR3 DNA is TGTGCCATCAGAACGACAGGGGAGGGTGGGGAAGCTTTCTTT.

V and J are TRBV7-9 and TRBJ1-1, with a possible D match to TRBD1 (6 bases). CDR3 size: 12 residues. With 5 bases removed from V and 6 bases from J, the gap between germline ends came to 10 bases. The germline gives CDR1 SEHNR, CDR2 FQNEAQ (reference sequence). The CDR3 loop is CASSGTSAEAFF. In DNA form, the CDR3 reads TGTGCCAGCAGCGGGACATCCGCTGAAGCTTTCTTT.

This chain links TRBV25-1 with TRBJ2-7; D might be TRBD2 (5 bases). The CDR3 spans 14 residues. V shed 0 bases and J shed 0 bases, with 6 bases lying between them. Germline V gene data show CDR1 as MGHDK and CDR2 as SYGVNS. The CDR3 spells CASSEYGSSYEQYF. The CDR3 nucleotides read TGTGCCAGCAGTGAATATGGGAGCTCCTACGAGCAGTACTTC.

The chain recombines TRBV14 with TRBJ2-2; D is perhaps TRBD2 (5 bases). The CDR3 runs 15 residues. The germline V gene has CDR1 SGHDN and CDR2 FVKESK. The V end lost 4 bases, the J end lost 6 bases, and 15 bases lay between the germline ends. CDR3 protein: CASSRNRGLPGELFF. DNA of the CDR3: TGTGCCAGCAGCCGTAATCGAGGGTTACCCGGGGAGCTGTTTTTT.

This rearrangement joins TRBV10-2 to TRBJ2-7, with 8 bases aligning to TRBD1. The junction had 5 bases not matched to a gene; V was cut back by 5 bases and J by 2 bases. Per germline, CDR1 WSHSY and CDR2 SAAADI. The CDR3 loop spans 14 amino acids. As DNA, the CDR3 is TGCGCCAGCAGTCCCACAGGGGGTACCTACGAGCAGTACTTC. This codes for CASSPTGGTYEQYF.

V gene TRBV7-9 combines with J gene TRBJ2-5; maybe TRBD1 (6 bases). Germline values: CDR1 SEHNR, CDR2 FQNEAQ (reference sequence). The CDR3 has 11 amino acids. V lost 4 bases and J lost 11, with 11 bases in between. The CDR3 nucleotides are TGTGCCAGCAGCTCAGGGGTTGTTCAGTACTTC. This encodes CASSSGVVQYF.

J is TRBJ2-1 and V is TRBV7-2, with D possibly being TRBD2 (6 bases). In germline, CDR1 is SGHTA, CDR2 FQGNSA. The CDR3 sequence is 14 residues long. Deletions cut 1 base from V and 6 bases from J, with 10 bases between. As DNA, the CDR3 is TGTGCCAGCAGCTTAGACGGGGGAAGCAATGAGCAGTTCTTC. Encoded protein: CASSLDGGSNEQFF.

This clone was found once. The CDR3 coding sequence is TGTGCCAGCAGTGACCAGGCCAAACCTCCCTACAATGAGCAGTTCTTC. It yields the protein CASSDQAKPPYNEQFF. This chain connects TRBV6-1 to TRBJ2-1; D not certain. V was cut by 3 bases and J by 2 bases, with 14 bases left in between. This CDR3 comprises 16 residues. Germline V lookup: CDR1 MNHNS, CDR2 SASEGT.

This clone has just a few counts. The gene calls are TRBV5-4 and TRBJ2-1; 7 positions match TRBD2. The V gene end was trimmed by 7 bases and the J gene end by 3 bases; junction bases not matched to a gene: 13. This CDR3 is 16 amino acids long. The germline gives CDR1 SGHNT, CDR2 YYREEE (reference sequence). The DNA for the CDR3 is TGTGCCAGCTATGCAGCTGGACTAGGTGGCTACAATGAGCAGTTCTTC. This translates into CASYAAGLGGYNEQFF.

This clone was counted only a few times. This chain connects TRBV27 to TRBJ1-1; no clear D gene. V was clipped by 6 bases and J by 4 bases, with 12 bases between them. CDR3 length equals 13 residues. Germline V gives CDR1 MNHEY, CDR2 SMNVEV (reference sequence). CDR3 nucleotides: TGTGCCAGCAGATCTGGGCTTGCCACTGAAGCTTTCTTT. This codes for CASRSGLATEAFF.

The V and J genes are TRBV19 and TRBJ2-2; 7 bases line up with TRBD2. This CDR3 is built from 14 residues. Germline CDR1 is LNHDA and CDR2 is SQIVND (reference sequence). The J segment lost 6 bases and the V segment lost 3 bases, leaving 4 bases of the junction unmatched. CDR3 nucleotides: TGTGCCAGTAGTATTAGCGGGTACCCCGGGGAGCTGTTTTTT. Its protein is CASSISGYPGELFF. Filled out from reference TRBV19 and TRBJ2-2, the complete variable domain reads DGGITQSPKYLFRKEGQNVTLSCEQNLNHDAMYWYRQDPGQGLRLIYYSQIVNDFQKGDIAEGYSVSREKKESFPLTVTSAQKNPTAFYLCASSISGYPGELFFGEGSRLTVL.

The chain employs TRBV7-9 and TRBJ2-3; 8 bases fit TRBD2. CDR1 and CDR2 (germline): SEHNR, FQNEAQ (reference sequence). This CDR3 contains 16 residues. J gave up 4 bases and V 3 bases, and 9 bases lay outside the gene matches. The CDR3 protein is CASSFSGGRRADTQYF. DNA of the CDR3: TGTGCCAGCAGCTTCAGCGGGGGCCGACGGGCAGATACGCAGTATTTT.

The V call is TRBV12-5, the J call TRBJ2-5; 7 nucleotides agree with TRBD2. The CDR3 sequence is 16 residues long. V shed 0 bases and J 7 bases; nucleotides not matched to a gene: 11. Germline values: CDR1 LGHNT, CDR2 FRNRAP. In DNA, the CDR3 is TGTGCTAGTGGTTTGGTAACAATGGGGAGGGCCGGGACCCAGTACTTC. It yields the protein CASGLVTMGRAGTQYF.